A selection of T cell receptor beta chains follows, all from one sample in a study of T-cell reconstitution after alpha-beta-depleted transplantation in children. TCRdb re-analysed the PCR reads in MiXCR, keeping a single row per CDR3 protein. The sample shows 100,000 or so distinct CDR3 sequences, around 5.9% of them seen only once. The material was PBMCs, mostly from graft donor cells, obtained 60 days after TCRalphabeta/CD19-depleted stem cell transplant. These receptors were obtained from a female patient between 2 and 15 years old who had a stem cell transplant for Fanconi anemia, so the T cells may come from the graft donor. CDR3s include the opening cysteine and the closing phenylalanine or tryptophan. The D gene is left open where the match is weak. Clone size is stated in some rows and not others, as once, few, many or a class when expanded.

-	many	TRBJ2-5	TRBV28	TGTGCCAGTGGGAGAGAGACCCAGTACTTC	CASGRETQYF
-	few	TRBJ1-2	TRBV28	TGTGCCAGCAGGACTTCCCAACGGCACTATGGCTACACCTTC	CASRTSQRHYGYTF
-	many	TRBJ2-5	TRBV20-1	TGCAGTGCTCTGGGCAGTCAAGAGACCCAGTACTTC	CSALGSQETQYF
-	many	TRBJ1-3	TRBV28	TGTGCCAGCAGTTTATGGATGTCTGGAAACACCATATATTTT	CASSLWMSGNTIYF
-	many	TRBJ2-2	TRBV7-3	TGTGCCTCCCGACTGGTCCTGAACACCGGGGAGCTGTTTTTT	CASRLVLNTGELFF
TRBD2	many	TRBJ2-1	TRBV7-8	TGTGCCAGCAGCTTATTCGGGACTAGCGGGTACAATGAGCAGTTCTTC	CASSLFGTSGYNEQFF
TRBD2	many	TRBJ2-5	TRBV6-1	TGTGCCAGCATGCGGGGGGCGGGGACCACCCAAGAGACCCAGTACTTC	CASMRGAGTTQETQYF
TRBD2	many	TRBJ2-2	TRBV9	TGTGCCAGCAGCGTAGGTCCTAGCGGGACCGGGGAGCTGTTTTTT	CASSVGPSGTGELFF
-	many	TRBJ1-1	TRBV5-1	TGCGCCAGCAGCCCCAGGGAGGGGGGAACTGAAGCTTTCTTT	CASSPREGGTEAFF
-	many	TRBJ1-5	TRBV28	TGTGCCAGCAGTCTTGGGGTCAATCAGCCCCAGCATTTT	CASSLGVNQPQHF
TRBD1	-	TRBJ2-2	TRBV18	TGTGCCAGCTCACCACCATACAGGGGCGCCGGGGAGCTGTTTTTT	CASSPPYRGAGELFF
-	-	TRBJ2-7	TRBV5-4	TGTGCCAGCAGCTTGGGTCCTAGGAAAAAGACCTACGAGCAGTACTTC	CASSLGPRKKTYEQYF
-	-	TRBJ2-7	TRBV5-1	TGCGCCAGCAGCTTGGTAGGGGACTCTTTCTCCTACGAGCAGTACTTC	CASSLVGDSFSYEQYF
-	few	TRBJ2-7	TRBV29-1	TGCAGCGTTGGATGGGGGGTTGATTACTACGAGCAGTACTTC	CSVGWGVDYYEQYF
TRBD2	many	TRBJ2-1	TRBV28	TGTGCCAGCAGTCTTACGTTGGGACTAGCGGGAAACAATGAGCAGTTCTTC	CASSLTLGLAGNNEQFF
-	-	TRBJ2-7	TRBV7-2	TGTGCCAGCAGCACCCTAGGCGCCCGCTCCTACGAGCAGTACTTC	CASSTLGARSYEQYF
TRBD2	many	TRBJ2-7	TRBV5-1	TGCGCCAGCAGCCTCGGACTAGCGGTCAACGAGCAGTACTTC	CASSLGLAVNEQYF
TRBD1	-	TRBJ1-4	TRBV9	TGTGCCAGCAGCGTAGCATGGGACAGGGGCCAAAAACTGTTTTTT	CASSVAWDRGQKLFF
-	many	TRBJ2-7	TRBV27	TGTGCCAGCAGTTTAGTTAGAGGCTACGAGCAGTACTTC	CASSLVRGYEQYF
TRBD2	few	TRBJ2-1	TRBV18	TGTGCCAGCTCTCCGGGACTAGCGGGAGTAGTAGCCTACAATGAGCAGTTCTTC	CASSPGLAGVVAYNEQFF
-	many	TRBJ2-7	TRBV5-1	TGCGCCAGCAGCTTACAGGAGGGCGAGCAGTACTTC	CASSLQEGEQYF
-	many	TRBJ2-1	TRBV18	TGTGCCAGCTCACCGGTCGGAGACAGGTCTTACAATGAGCAGTTCTTC	CASSPVGDRSYNEQFF
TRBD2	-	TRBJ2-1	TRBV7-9	TGTGCCAGCAGCTCAGAGACTAGCCGAGCCTACAATGAGCAGTTCTTC	CASSSETSRAYNEQFF
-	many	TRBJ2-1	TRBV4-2	TGTGCCAGCAGCCGAGGGAGCTCCTACAATGAGCAGTTCTTC	CASSRGSSYNEQFF
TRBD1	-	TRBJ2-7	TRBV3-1	TGTGCCAGCAGCCGGCAAGCAACAGGGGCCCTCTCCTACGAGCAGTACTTC	CASSRQATGALSYEQYF
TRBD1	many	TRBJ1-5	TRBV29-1	TGCAGCGCTGTGACAGGGCGAGATCAGCCCCAGCATTTT	CSAVTGRDQPQHF
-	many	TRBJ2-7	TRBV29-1	TGCAGCGCTGTTGTGGTACAGTCCTACGAGCAGTACTTC	CSAVVVQSYEQYF
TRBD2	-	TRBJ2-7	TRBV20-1	TGCAGTGCTAGACAGACTAGCGGGAGTTACGAGCAGTACTTC	CSARQTSGSYEQYF
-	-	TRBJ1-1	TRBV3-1	TGTGCCAGCAGCCAAGATGGGGACATGTACACTGAAGCTTTCTTT	CASSQDGDMYTEAFF
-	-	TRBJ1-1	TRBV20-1	TGCAGTGCTAGATGGGCGCACACTGAAGCTTTCTTT	CSARWAHTEAFF
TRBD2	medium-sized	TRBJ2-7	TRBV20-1	TGCAGTGCGCATGCTAGCGGGGGGACCTACGAGCAGTACTTC	CSAHASGGTYEQYF
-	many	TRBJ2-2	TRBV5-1	TGCGCCAGCAGCTTTACAGGGCACGGGGAGCTGTTTTTT	CASSFTGHGELFF
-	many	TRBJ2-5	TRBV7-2	TGTGCCAGCAGCTTTAGGGGACAAACTTTGGGGGAGACCCAGTACTTC	CASSFRGQTLGETQYF
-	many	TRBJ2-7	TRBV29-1	TGCAGCGTCAACCGACTACCCAAGGGGTTCCGCTACGAGCAGTACTTC	CSVNRLPKGFRYEQYF
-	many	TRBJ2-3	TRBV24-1	TGTGCCACCAGTGACCCCCCCGGGGAGGGCACAGATACGCAGTATTTT	CATSDPPGEGTDTQYF
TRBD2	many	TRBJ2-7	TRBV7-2	TGTGCCAGCAGCTTACGTAGCGGGGGGATCTACGAGCAGTACTTC	CASSLRSGGIYEQYF
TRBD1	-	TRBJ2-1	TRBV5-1	TGCGCCAGCAGCTTGGTTGGGACAGGGTTCGGGAGGTCCTACAATGAGCAGTTCTTC	CASSLVGTGFGRSYNEQFF
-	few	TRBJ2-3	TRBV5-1	TGCGCCAGCAGCTTCCGGCCGGGCCAGGGGGATACGCAGTATTTT	CASSFRPGQGDTQYF
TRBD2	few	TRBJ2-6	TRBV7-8	TGTGCCAGCAGCTTTCTTACCGGGACTACTATCTCTGGGGCCAACGTCCTGACTTTC	CASSFLTGTTISGANVLTF
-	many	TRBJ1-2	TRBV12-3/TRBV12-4	TGTGCCAGCAGTTTATTTGGTCGAGGCTACACCTTC	CASSLFGRGYTF
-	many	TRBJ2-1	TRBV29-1	TGCAGCGTTGATTGGACTCCCGATAATGAGCAGTTCTTC	CSVDWTPDNEQFF
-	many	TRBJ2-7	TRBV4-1	TGCGCCAGCAGGGGGGCGGGAATCTACGAGCAGTACTTC	CASRGAGIYEQYF
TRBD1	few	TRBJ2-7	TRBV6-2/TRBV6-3	TGTGCCACCAAAGGGAGCTCCGGGACAGGGGACTACGAGCAGTACTTC	CATKGSSGTGDYEQYF
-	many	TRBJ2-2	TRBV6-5	TGTGCCAGCAGGAGAAACCGGGATGCGGAATTCACCGGGGAGCTGTTTTTT	CASRRNRDAEFTGELFF
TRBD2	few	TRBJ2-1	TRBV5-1	TGCGCCAGCAGCTTGGATGGACTAGCGGTATACAATGAGCAGTTCTTC	CASSLDGLAVYNEQFF
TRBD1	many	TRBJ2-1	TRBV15	TGTGCCACCAGCAGAGTCAAAACCGGGACAGGGAGATACAATGAGCAGTTCTTC	CATSRVKTGTGRYNEQFF
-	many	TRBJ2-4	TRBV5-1	TGCGCCAGCAGCGCTGGACAGTTGCAGGGAGACATTCAGTACTTC	CASSAGQLQGDIQYF
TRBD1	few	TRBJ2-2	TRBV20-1	TGCAGTGCTAGGCAGGGGGCCACCGGGGAGCTGTTTTTT	CSARQGATGELFF
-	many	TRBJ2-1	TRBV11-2	TGTGCCAGCAGCCGTAGTCTCGATGAGCAGTTCTTC	CASSRSLDEQFF
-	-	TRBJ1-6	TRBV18	TGTGCCAGCTCAGAGGTCCCACATTCACCCCTCCACTTT	CASSEVPHSPLHF
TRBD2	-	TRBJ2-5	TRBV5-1	TGCGCCAGCAGCCTGCGACTAGCTTCACAGACCCAGTACTTC	CASSLRLASQTQYF
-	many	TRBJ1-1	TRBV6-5	TGTGCCAGCAGGACCCGGCCGTTGAACACTGAAGCTTTCTTT	CASRTRPLNTEAFF
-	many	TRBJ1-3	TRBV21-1	TGTGCCAGCAGCAGCAGGGCCTCTGGAAACACCATATATTTT	CASSSRASGNTIYF
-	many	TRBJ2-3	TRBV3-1	TGTGCCAGCAGCCAAGTTACAGATACGCAGTATTTT	CASSQVTDTQYF
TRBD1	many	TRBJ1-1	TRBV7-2	TGTGCCAGCAGCTTACGACAGGGGCACACTGAAGCTTTCTTT	CASSLRQGHTEAFF
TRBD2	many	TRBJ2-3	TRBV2	TGTGCCAGCATCTCGAACGGGGGGAACGCAGATACGCAGTATTTT	CASISNGGNADTQYF
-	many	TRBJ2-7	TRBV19	TGTGCCAGTAGTCCTACCTTGGGCCGCCCGAGCTCCTACGAGCAGTACTTC	CASSPTLGRPSSYEQYF